A single sample gave rise to the 13 T cell receptor beta chains below, sequenced in a study of Ad26.COV2.S vaccination and SARS-CoV-2 variants. Stated treatment: roughly 20 received Ad26.COV2.S at low or high dose, single or two shots; about 5 received placebo; per-sample allocation not given. The study sampled participants on day 63 after the first vaccine or placebo injection. Using immunoSEQ multiplex PCR, the repertoire was profiled, and TCRdb retains in-frame clones only, with some absent. In the table there are 510,000 or so clones, about 83% of which are singletons. This material consisted of peripheral blood, taken in a trial of Ad26.COV2.S vaccine versus placebo. The receptors derive from a person aged 18-60 years who received the Ad26.COV2.S COVID-19 vaccine or a placebo.

The table lists this clone with a count of one. The chain links TRBV14 to TRBJ2-7; 9 nucleotides align to TRBD2. The CDR3 length is 15 residues. Germline V gene sequence: CDR1 SGHDN, CDR2 FVKESK. After removal of 3 bases from V and 4 bases from J, the junction contained 7 bases not matched to a gene. CDR3 sequence: CASSQVGLAPYEQYF. In DNA form, the CDR3 reads TGTGCCAGCAGCCAGGTCGGACTAGCGCCGTACGAGCAGTACTTC.

J is TRBJ2-1 and V is TRBV6-4; 13 bases fit TRBD2. V shed 6 bases, J shed 8 bases, and the junction held 4 bases outside the gene matches. This CDR3 contains 14 residues. Germline values: CDR1 MRHNA, CDR2 SNTAGT. The CDR3 coding sequence is TGTGCCAGCAGAAGGACTAGCGGGAGCGATGAGCAGTTCTTC. Amino acid sequence: CASRRTSGSDEQFF.

The J gene is TRBJ2-2, the V gene TRBV28, with D perhaps TRBD2 (6 bases). The CDR3 covers 17 residues. CDR1 and CDR2 from the germline V gene are MDHEN and SYDVKM. Between the trimmed V and J ends, which lost 7 bases and 2 bases, there was a span of 20 bases. The CDR3 region is CASTPTSGTPNTGELFF. CDR3 nucleotide sequence: TGTGCCAGCACACCAACCTCGGGGACTCCAAACACCGGGGAGCTGTTTTTT.

The chain combines TRBV20-1 with TRBJ2-1; 9 nucleotides line up with TRBD2. The CDR3 has 16 residues. Trimming removed 3 bases from V and 10 bases from J; junction bases left unmatched: 16. Looked up from germline, CDR1 is DFQATT and CDR2 is SNEGSKA (reference sequence). The CDR3 region is CSASGGREGLISEQFF. Here the CDR3 DNA reads TGCAGTGCTAGTGGCGGGCGGGAGGGCCTAATCAGCGAGCAGTTCTTC.

This chain links TRBV4-3 with TRBJ1-4; possible D gene TRBD1, 5 bases. V was pared by 1 base and J by 7 bases, with 13 bases between. This CDR3 has 15 residues. The V gene's germline CDR1 is LGHNA and CDR2 YSLEER. This CDR3 reads CASSQVAGRGEKLFF. DNA for the CDR3: TGCGCCAGCAGCCAAGTCGCAGGGAGGGGTGAAAAACTGTTTTTT.

J is TRBJ2-7 and V is TRBV9; D ambiguous. The CDR3 sequence is 14 residues long. Trimming pared 4 bases from V and 1 base from J, leaving 12 bases between. CDR1 and CDR2 from the germline V gene are SGDLS and YYNGEE. CDR3 coding DNA: TGTGCCAGCAGCCCCCTGCTCAATTCCTACGAGCAGTACTTC. This codes for CASSPLLNSYEQYF.

The chain recombines TRBV7-8 with TRBJ1-5; D call uncertain. Germline V gene lookup returns CDR1 SGHVS and CDR2 FQNEAQ. V lost 1 base and J lost 2, with 12 bases in between. CDR3 length equals 16 residues. CDR3 nucleotide sequence: TGTGCCAGCAGCTTAGTGATGGAGGTCGGCAATCAGCCCCAGCATTTT. Encoded protein: CASSLVMEVGNQPQHF. The full variable domain, in which reference TRBV7-8 and TRBJ1-5 provide the parts outside the CDR3, is GAGVSQSPRYKVAKRGQDVALRCDPISGHVSLFWYQQALGQGPEFLTYFQNEAQLDKSGLPSDRFFAERPEGSVSTLKIQRTQQEDSAVYLCASSLVMEVGNQPQHFGDGTRLSIL.

This rearrangement joins TRBV5-5 to TRBJ1-3; D is uncertain. The CDR3 runs 15 residues. V gave up 0 bases and J gave up 0 bases, with 7 bases separating them. Germline CDR1 reads SGHKS; CDR2 reads YYEKEE (reference sequence). The CDR3 region is CASSLGLDSGNTIYF. CDR3 DNA sequence: TGTGCCAGCAGCTTGGGACTCGACTCTGGAAACACCATATATTTT.

The genes are TRBV12-3 or TRBV12-4 and TRBJ2-3; no firm D call. CDR3 length: 12 residues. V was shortened by 7 bases and J by 6 bases, with 11 bases between the two germline ends. The CDR3 loop reads CASIDTWDTQYF. CDR3 sequence (DNA): TGTGCCAGCATCGACACCTGGGATACGCAGTATTTT.

The chain recombines TRBV2 with TRBJ2-7; 9 nucleotides agree with TRBD2. CDR3 length: 17 amino acids. The J segment lost 0 bases and the V segment lost 4 bases, leaving 10 bases of the junction unmatched. CDR1 is SNHLY, CDR2 FYNNEI, per germline. CDR3 residues: CASSGGLAGTSSYEQYF. In DNA form, the CDR3 reads TGTGCCAGCAGTGGGGGGCTAGCGGGAACCAGCTCCTACGAGCAGTACTTC.

This clone has more than one count but fewer than ten. The V and J genes are TRBV11-3 and TRBJ2-2, with D unresolved. CDR3 size: 13 residues. V was clipped by 1 base and J by 5 bases, with 5 bases between them. Germline values: CDR1 SGHNT, CDR2 YENEEA. Here the CDR3 reads CASSLGQTGELFF. The CDR3, as DNA: TGTGCCAGCAGCTTAGGTCAGACCGGGGAGCTGTTTTTT.

This chain uses TRBV27 with TRBJ2-7, with 8 bases aligning to TRBD2. With V trimmed by 8 bases and J by 2 bases, 11 bases remained unmatched. This CDR3 contains 15 residues. CDR1 is MNHEY, CDR2 SMNVEV, per germline (reference sequence). CDR3 nucleotide sequence: TGTGCCAGCGCGCCCTTAGCGGGGTTAGCCTACGAGCAGTACTTC. Translation gives CASAPLAGLAYEQYF.

This clone has a single count. This chain joins TRBV5-4 and TRBJ2-1; either TRBD1 or TRBD2 may supply D (5 bases each). The CDR3 length is 13 residues. Trimming left V 4 bases short and J 7 bases short, with 12 bases between. Germline V lookup: CDR1 SGHNT, CDR2 YYREEE (reference sequence). The CDR3 loop reads CASSAGTANEQFF. In nucleotides, the CDR3 is TGTGCCAGCAGCGCAGGGACCGCAAATGAGCAGTTCTTC.